This T cell receptor beta chain is drawn from a study of identical twins. A universal primer site was added by template switching, and unique molecular identifiers were carried by the cDNA. TCRdb re-analysed the 5' RACE reads in MiXCR, keeping a single row per CDR3 protein. Of 200,000 or so distinct CDR3 sequences in the sample, approximately 15% were seen once. This clonotype was detected only a few times. What it binds is unknown. Per the germline V gene, CDR1 is MNHEY and CDR2 is SMNVEV (reference sequence). The CDR3 length is 15 residues. V gave up 5 bases and J gave up 8 bases, with 16 bases separating them. Study-level points and caveats: Insertions ran lower in abundant cord blood beta clonotypes, though not in memory repertoires.

These records were also assigned to another study, of T cells expressing NK-cell markers. As that study records: In several experiments, an anti-gamma-delta TCR antibody restricted sorting to alpha-beta TCR T cells. A handful of donors likewise had their CD3+CD56-NKG2C+ fraction led by these clonotypes.

This clonotype originated in a woman aged 18-35 years in good health. Sequencing input: CD8+ T cells sorted from blood. This chain links TRBV27 with TRBJ1-6; the D is unclear. CDR3 sequence: CASSIKVFLDSPLHF. The DNA of the CDR3 is TGTGCCAGCAGTATCAAGGTTTTCCTGGATTCACCCCTCCACTTT.